A selection of T cell receptor beta chains follows, all from one sample in a study of T cells in pancreatic ductal adenocarcinoma. Only in-frame clones appear in the TCRdb table, and some are missing; sequencing was by immunoSEQ multiplex PCR. The table has 100,000 or so clones, nearly 95% seen once. The sample taken for sequencing was PBMCs. The origin of the receptors is a human donor with pancreatic ductal adenocarcinoma. CDR3s leave out the opening cysteine and the closing phenylalanine or tryptophan.

j_call | v_call | cdr3_aa
TRBJ2-5 | TRBV10-3 | AIKARDSETQY
TRBJ2-1 | TRBV27 | ASSSPWTTNEQF
TRBJ2-1 | TRBV2 | ASSVSGLAGDQQF
TRBJ2-3 | TRBV5-5 | ASSPPGTDTQY
TRBJ2-7 | TRBV6-6 | ASSYSGTGIYEQY
TRBJ1-1 | TRBV5-1 | ASSLTSTVDEAF
TRBJ1-5 | TRBV19 | ASTPFGVRGRNQPQH
TRBJ1-2 | TRBV11-2 | ASSLDIADLT
TRBJ1-1 | TRBV29-1 | SVRPGTGEKAEAF
TRBJ2-2 | TRBV6-1 | ASRREPSNTGELF
TRBJ2-7 | TRBV7-6 | ASSARTSHEQY
TRBJ2-3 | TRBV5-1 | ASSYGDRADTQY
TRBJ1-3 | TRBV11-2 | ASSGTTGSGNTIY
TRBJ2-2 | TRBV28 | ASVKNTGELF
TRBJ2-1 | TRBV2 | ASSKAGLPYNEQF
TRBJ2-5 | TRBV7-6 | ASSWTGGLETQY
TRBJ2-7 | TRBV7-2 | ASSLAPGLFYEQY
TRBJ1-2 | TRBV7-2 | ASSQGAGLT
TRBJ1-5 | TRBV5-8 | ASSLESGGRQPQH
TRBJ2-5 | TRBV6-1 | ASSENAMGLAGGRKTQY
TRBJ1-2 | TRBV4-2 | ASSQDLAGFGYGYT
TRBJ2-2 | TRBV19 | ASSGSVNTGELF
TRBJ2-7 | TRBV18 | ASSPRDSGYEQY
TRBJ2-7 | TRBV23-1 | ASSLLLQGARGYEQY
TRBJ2-3 | TRBV7-9 | ASSPLGLAVSTDTQY
TRBJ2-2 | TRBV7-3 | ASSRTGGAPGELF
TRBJ2-7 | TRBV7-9 | ASTPGRGFTYEQY